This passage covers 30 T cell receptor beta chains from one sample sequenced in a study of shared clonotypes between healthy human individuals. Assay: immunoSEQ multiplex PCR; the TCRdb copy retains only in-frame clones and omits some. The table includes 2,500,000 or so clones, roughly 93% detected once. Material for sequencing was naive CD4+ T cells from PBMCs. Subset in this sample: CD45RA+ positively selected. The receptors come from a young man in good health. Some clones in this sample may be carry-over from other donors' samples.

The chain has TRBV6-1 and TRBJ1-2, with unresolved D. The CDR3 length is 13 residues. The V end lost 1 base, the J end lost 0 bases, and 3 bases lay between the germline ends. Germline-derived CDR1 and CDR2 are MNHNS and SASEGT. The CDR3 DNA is TGTGCCAGCAGTGAAGAGACTAACTATGGCTACACCTTC. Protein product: CASSEETNYGYTF.

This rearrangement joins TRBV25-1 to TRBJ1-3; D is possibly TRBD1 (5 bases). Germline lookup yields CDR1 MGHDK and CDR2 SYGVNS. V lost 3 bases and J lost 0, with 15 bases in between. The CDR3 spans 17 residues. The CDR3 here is CASSDEVRDLSGNTIYF. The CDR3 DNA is TGTGCCAGCAGTGATGAAGTCCGGGACCTCTCTGGAAACACCATATATTTT.

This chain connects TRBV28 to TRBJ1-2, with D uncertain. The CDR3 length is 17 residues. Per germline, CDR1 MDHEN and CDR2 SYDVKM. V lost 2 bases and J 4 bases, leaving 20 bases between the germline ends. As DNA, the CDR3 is TGTGCCAGCAGTTTAAGTTTTGCGGGGTCCCGGATCTATGGCTACACCTTC. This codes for CASSLSFAGSRIYGYTF.

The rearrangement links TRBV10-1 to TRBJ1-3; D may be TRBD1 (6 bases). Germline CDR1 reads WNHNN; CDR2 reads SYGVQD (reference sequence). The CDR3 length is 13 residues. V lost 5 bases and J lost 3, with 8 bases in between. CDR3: CASSTGFGNTIYF. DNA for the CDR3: TGCGCCAGCAGTACAGGGTTTGGAAACACCATATATTTT.

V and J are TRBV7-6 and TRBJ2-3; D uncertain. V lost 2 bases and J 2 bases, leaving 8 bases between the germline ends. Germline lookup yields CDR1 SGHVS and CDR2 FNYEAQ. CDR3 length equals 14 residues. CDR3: CASSLNSVTDTQYF. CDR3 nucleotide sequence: TGTGCCAGCAGCTTAAACTCCGTCACAGATACGCAGTATTTT. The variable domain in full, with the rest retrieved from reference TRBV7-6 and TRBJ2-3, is GAGVSQSPRYKVTKRGQDVALRCDPISGHVSLYWYRQALGQGPEFLTYFNYEAQQDKSGLPNDRFSAERPEGSISTLTIQRTEQRDSAMYRCASSLNSVTDTQYFGPGTRLTVL.

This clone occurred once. CDR3 DNA sequence: TGTGCCAGCTCACCACACACAGATACGCAGTATTTT. Translating gives CASSPHTDTQYF. The chain uses TRBV18 and TRBJ2-3; D gene uncertain. Per germline, CDR1 KGHSH and CDR2 LQKENI. V was trimmed by 1 base and J by 2 bases, leaving 1 base between them. This CDR3 contains 12 residues.

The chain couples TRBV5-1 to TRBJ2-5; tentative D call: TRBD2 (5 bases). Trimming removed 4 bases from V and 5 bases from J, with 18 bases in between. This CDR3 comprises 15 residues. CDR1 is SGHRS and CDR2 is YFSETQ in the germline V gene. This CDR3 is CASSLTRGSRETQYF. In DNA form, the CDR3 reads TGCGCCAGCAGCCTTACCCGGGGATCACGGGAGACCCAGTACTTC.

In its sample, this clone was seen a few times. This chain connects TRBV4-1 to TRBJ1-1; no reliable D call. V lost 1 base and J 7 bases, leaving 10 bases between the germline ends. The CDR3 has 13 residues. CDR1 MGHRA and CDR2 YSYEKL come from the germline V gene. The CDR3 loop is CASSQASGSEAFF. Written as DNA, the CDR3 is TGCGCCAGCAGCCAAGCCTCCGGTAGTGAAGCTTTCTTT.

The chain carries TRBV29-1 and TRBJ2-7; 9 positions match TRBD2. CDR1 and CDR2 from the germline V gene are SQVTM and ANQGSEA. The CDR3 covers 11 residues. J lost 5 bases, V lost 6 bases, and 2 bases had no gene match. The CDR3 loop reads CSVPSGDEQYF. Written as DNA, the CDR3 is TGCAGCGTCCCTAGCGGGGACGAGCAGTACTTC.

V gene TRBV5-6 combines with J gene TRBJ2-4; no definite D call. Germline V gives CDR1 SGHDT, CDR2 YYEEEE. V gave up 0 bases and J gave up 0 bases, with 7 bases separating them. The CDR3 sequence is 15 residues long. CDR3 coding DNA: TGTGCCAGCAGCTTGGGCGGTGTAGCCAAAAACATTCAGTACTTC. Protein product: CASSLGGVAKNIQYF.

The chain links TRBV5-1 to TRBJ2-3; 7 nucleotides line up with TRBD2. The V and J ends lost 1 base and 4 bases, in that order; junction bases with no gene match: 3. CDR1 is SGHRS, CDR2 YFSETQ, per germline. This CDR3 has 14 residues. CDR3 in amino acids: CASSLLAEADTQYF. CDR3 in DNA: TGCGCCAGCAGCTTGCTAGCGGAGGCAGATACGCAGTATTTT.

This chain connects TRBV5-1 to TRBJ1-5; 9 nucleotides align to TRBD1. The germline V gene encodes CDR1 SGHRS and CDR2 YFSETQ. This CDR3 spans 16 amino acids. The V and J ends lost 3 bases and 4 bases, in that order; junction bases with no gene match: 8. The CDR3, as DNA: TGCGCCAGCAGCTCCCGCCCGGGACAGGGAAATCAGCCCCAGCATTTT. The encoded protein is CASSSRPGQGNQPQHF.

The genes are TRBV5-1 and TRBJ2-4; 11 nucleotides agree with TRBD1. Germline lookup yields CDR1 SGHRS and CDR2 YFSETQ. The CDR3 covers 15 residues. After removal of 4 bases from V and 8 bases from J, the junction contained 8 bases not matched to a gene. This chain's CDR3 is CASSPRTGGADIQYF. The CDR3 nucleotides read TGCGCCAGCAGCCCTAGGACAGGGGGCGCGGACATTCAGTACTTC.

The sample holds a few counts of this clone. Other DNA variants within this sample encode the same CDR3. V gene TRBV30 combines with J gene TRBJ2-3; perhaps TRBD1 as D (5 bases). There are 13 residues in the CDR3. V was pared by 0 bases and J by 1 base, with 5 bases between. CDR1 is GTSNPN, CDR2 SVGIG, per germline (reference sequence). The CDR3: CAWSVGGTDTQYF. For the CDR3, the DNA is TGTGCCTGGAGTGTAGGGGGCACAGATACGCAGTATTTT.

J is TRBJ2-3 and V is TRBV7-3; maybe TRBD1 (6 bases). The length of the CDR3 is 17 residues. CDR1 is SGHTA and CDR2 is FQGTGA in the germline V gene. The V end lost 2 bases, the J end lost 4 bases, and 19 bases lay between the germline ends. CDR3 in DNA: TGTGCCAGCAGCTTATCCCTTGTTAGGGGGAGCCCAGATACGCAGTATTTT. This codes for CASSLSLVRGSPDTQYF.

Here the CDR3 DNA reads TGTGCCACACCGGGACTAGCGGAGCCCGCCTACGAGCAGTACTTC. Translating it yields CATPGLAEPAYEQYF. The chain is built from TRBV6-5 and TRBJ2-7; 11 positions match TRBD2. The CDR3 has 15 residues. Germline V lookup: CDR1 MNHEY, CDR2 SVGAGI. The ends lost 10 bases at V and 2 bases at J; junction bases unmatched: 10.

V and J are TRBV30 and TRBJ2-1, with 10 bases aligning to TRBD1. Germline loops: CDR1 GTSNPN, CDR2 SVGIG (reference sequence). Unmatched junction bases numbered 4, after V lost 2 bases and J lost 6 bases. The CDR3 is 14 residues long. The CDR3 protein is CAWSFGQGGNEQFF. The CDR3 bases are TGTGCCTGGAGTTTTGGACAGGGGGGCAATGAGCAGTTCTTC.

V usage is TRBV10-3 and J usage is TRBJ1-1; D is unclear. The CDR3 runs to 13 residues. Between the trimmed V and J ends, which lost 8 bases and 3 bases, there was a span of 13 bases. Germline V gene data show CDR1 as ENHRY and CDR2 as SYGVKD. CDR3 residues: CAIGTTSDTEAFF. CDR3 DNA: TGTGCCATCGGAACCACGTCGGACACTGAAGCTTTCTTT.

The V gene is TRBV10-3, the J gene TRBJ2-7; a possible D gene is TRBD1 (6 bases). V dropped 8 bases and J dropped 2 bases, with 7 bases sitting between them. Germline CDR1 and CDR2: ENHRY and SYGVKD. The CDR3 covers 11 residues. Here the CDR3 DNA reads TGTGCCATCGGGACAACCTACGAGCAGTACTTC. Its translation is CAIGTTYEQYF.

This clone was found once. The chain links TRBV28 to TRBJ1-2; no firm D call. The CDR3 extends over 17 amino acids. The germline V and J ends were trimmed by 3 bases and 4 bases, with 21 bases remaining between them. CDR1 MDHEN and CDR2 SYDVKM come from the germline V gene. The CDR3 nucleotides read TGTGCCAGCAGTTTCGCCTTGGCAGCCCGAGCTCTCTATGGCTACACCTTC. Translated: CASSFALAARALYGYTF.

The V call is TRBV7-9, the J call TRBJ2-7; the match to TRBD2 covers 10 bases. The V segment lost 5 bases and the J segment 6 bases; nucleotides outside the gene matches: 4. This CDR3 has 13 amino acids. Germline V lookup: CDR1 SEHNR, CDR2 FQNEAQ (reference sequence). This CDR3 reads CASSASGGVEQYF. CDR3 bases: TGTGCCAGCAGCGCCAGCGGGGGGGTCGAGCAGTACTTC.

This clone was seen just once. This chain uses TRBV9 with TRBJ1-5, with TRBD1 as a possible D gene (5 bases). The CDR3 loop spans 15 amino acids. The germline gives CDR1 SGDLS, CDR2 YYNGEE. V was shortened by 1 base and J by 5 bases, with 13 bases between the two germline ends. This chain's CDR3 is CASSVRPGGDQPQHF. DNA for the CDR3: TGTGCCAGCAGCGTAAGACCTGGAGGGGATCAGCCCCAGCATTTT.

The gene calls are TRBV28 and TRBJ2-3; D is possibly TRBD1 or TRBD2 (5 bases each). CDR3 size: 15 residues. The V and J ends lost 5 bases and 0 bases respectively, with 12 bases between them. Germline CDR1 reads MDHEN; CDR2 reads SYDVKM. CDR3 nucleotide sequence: TGTGCCAGCAGTGCCCCGGGGCCTAGCACAGATACGCAGTATTTT. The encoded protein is CASSAPGPSTDTQYF.

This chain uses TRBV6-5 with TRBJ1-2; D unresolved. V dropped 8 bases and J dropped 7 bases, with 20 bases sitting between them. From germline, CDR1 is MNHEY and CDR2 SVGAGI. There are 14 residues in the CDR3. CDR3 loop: CASENDILKGGYTF. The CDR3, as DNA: TGTGCCAGCGAAAACGACATCCTAAAGGGTGGCTACACCTTC.

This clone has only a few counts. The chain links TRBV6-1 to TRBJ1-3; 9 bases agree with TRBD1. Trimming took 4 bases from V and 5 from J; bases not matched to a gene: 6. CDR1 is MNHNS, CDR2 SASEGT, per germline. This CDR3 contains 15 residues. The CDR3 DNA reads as TGTGCCAGCAGTGCGACCGGGACAGGGCGAAACACCATATATTTT. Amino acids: CASSATGTGRNTIYF.

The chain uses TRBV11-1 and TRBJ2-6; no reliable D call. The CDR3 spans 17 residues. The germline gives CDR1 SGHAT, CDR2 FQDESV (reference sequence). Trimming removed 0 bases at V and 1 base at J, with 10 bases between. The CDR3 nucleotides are TGTGCCAGCAGCTTAGCGTTGGTACTGTCTGGGGCCAACGTCCTGACTTTC. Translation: CASSLALVLSGANVLTF.

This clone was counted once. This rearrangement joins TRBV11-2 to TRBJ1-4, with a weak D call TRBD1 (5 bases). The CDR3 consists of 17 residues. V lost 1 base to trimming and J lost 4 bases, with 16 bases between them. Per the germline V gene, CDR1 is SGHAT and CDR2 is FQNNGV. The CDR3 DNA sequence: TGTGCCAGCAGCTTAGTCTTCAGGGTTACGAGTAATGAAAAACTGTTTTTT. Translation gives CASSLVFRVTSNEKLFF.

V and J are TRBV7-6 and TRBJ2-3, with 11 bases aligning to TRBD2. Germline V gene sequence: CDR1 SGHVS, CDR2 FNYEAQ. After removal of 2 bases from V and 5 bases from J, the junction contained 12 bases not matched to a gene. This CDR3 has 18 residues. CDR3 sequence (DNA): TGTGCCAGCAGCTTATTTAGCGGGAGGGCTCAGGCAGAAGATACGCAGTATTTT. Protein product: CASSLFSGRAQAEDTQYF.

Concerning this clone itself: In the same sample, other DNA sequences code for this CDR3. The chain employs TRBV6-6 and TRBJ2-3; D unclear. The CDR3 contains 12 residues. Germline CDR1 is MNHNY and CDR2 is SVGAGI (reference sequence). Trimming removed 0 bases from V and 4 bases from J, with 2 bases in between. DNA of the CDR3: TGTGCCAGCAGTTACTCTCCAGATACGCAGTATTTT. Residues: CASSYSPDTQYF.

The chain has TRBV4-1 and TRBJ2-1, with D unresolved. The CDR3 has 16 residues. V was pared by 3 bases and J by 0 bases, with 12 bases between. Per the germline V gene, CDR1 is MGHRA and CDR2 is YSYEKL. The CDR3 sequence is CASSHPSKSSYNEQFF. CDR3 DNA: TGCGCCAGCAGCCACCCAAGTAAAAGCTCCTACAATGAGCAGTTCTTC.